One sample yielded the 13 T cell receptor beta chains listed below, sequenced in a study of blood T cell repertoires in COVID-19. The table came from immunoSEQ multiplex PCR; TCRdb's copy has only in-frame clones and leaves some out. The table lists under 130,000 clones, 84% of them singletons. The specimen sequenced was peripheral blood. The source is a human donor in a cohort sampled during active COVID-19.

The J gene is TRBJ1-6, the V gene TRBV7-9; D possibly corresponds to TRBD1 (6 bases). The germline V gene encodes CDR1 SEHNR and CDR2 FQNEAQ (reference sequence). This CDR3 spans 15 amino acids. V lost 2 bases and J 5 bases, leaving 10 bases between the germline ends. CDR3 coding DNA: TGTGCCAGCAGCTTAATGGGGGCTCATAATTCACCCCTCCACTTT. It yields the protein CASSLMGAHNSPLHF. The variable domain in full, with the rest retrieved from reference TRBV7-9 and TRBJ1-6, is DTGVSQNPRHKITKRGQNVTFRCDPISEHNRLYWYRQTLGQGPEFLTYFQNEAQLEKSRLLSDRFSAERPKGSFSTLEIQRTEQGDSAMYLCASSLMGAHNSPLHFGNGTRLTVT.

The CDR3: CASSQAGGPLLQFF. CDR3 sequence (DNA): TGCGCCAGCAGCCAGGCGGGGGGGCCCTTACTTCAGTTCTTC. This chain joins TRBV4-1 and TRBJ2-1; the match to TRBD2 covers 9 bases. V lost 3 bases and J lost 13; bases outside the gene matches: 10. The germline V gene has CDR1 MGHRA and CDR2 YSYEKL. The CDR3 sequence is 14 residues long.

The chain is built from TRBV6-4 and TRBJ2-1, with 10 bases fitting TRBD2. This CDR3 comprises 14 residues. Germline CDR1 is MRHNA and CDR2 is SNTAGT. Germline trimming cut 7 bases from V and 10 bases from J; bases unmatched to any gene: 10. The CDR3 is CASKSGGALWEQFF. The CDR3 DNA reads TGTGCCAGCAAGAGCGGGGGGGCACTGTGGGAGCAGTTCTTC.

The chain has TRBV27 and TRBJ1-1; possible D gene TRBD1, 6 bases. Germline values: CDR1 MNHEY, CDR2 SMNVEV (reference sequence). The CDR3 totals 12 residues. The V gene lost 0 bases and the J gene lost 7 bases, with 6 bases spanning the gap. Here the CDR3 DNA reads TGTGCCAGCAGTTTATCGACAGGTGAAGCTTTCTTT. This sequence encodes CASSLSTGEAFF.

The rearrangement joins TRBV3-1 (or the pseudogene TRBV3-2) to TRBJ1-2; D is uncertain. Germline values: CDR1 LGHDT, CDR2 YNNKEL (reference sequence). Trimming shortened V by 1 base and J by 2 bases, and 5 bases separated the two germline ends. CDR3 length: 13 residues. CDR3 DNA: TGTGCCAGCAGCCAAGGAGGGAACTATGGCTACACCTTC. It encodes CASSQGGNYGYTF.

The chain uses TRBV25-1 and TRBJ2-7; the D gene is possibly TRBD1 (6 bases). Germline CDR1 MGHDK, CDR2 SYGVNS. The CDR3 has 13 amino acids. The V and J ends lost 1 base and 10 bases respectively, with 14 bases between them. The CDR3 region is CASSEFDLRGQYF. In nucleotides, the CDR3 is TGTGCCAGCAGTGAATTTGATCTCAGGGGCCAGTACTTC.

This clone was seen many times. The J gene is TRBJ1-2, the V gene TRBV20-1, with D uncertain. V shed 4 bases and J shed 8 bases, with 11 bases lying between them. The germline V gene has CDR1 DFQATT and CDR2 SNEGSKA (reference sequence). CDR3 size: 11 residues. The CDR3 loop reads CSATGSGGYTF. For the CDR3, the DNA is TGCAGTGCTACCGGGTCGGGAGGCTACACCTTC.

V gene TRBV7-2 combines with J gene TRBJ1-2; D is perhaps TRBD1 (5 bases). This CDR3 spans 13 amino acids. Germline CDR1 is SGHTA and CDR2 is FQGNSA. Trimming shortened V by 5 bases and J by 2 bases, and 9 bases separated the two germline ends. This CDR3 reads CASSPGQNYGYTF. The DNA for the CDR3 is TGTGCCAGCAGCCCAGGACAAAACTATGGCTACACCTTC.

This chain joins TRBV19 and TRBJ1-6, with 9 bases that match TRBD1. After removal of 3 bases from V and 1 base from J, the junction contained 10 bases not matched to a gene. Germline values: CDR1 LNHDA, CDR2 SQIVND (reference sequence). The length of the CDR3 is 19 residues. The CDR3 sequence: CASSIAGQGFLSYNSPLHF. The CDR3 region has the DNA TGTGCCAGTAGTATCGCAGGACAGGGGTTTTTATCCTATAATTCACCCCTCCACTTT.

The rearrangement joins TRBV9 to TRBJ2-7; perhaps TRBD1 as D (6 bases). Germline CDR1 is SGDLS and CDR2 is YYNGEE. V lost 4 bases, J lost 5 bases, and 16 bases lay in between. The CDR3 loop spans 14 amino acids. This CDR3 is CASSPRQVPHEQYF. The CDR3 DNA sequence: TGTGCCAGCAGCCCCCGACAGGTTCCCCACGAGCAGTACTTC.

The chain is built from TRBV12-3 or TRBV12-4 and TRBJ1-5; TRBD1 might be the D (6 bases). The CDR3 consists of 13 residues. V lost 5 bases to trimming and J lost 7 bases, with 12 bases between them. The CDR3 nucleotides read TGTGCCAGCAGTCCTTTACAGGGACAGCCCCAGCATTTT. Amino acids: CASSPLQGQPQHF.

Only one count was recorded for this clone. The rearrangement joins TRBV7-8 to TRBJ2-3; 11 bases fit TRBD1. CDR1 is SGHVS and CDR2 is FQNEAQ in the germline V gene. There are 21 residues in the CDR3. V dropped 1 base and J dropped 3; count of bases not matched to a gene: 18. DNA for the CDR3: TGTGCCAGCAGCTTAGAAGTGGTTTTTGATGGCCGGGACAGGGGGACAGATACGCAGTATTTT. It translates to CASSLEVVFDGRDRGTDTQYF.

The J gene is TRBJ2-5, the V gene TRBV7-9; a possible D gene is TRBD2 (6 bases). CDR1 is SEHNR and CDR2 is FQNEAQ in the germline V gene (reference sequence). CDR3 size: 13 residues. Trimming stripped 5 bases from V and 5 bases from J, with 12 bases between. This CDR3 reads CASSPGSFETQYF. The CDR3 DNA sequence: TGTGCCAGCAGCCCCGGGAGTTTCGAGACCCAGTACTTC.